The T cell receptor beta chain under discussion was sequenced for a study of control samples from healthy donors and cancer patients. Here immunoSEQ multiplex PCR was the method, and the copy in TCRdb shows in-frame clones only, minus some. The sample carries some 200,000 clones, about 93% recorded once. Germline CDR1 is MNHEY and CDR2 is SMNVEV (reference sequence). CDR3 length: 13 residues. V trimming: 2 bases; J trimming: 8 bases; junction bases outside the gene matches: 5. The chain carries TRBV27 and TRBJ1-2, with 7 bases fitting TRBD1. The sample comprised blood. The TCR comes from a man aged 18 to 30 in good health. Here the CDR3 DNA reads TGTGCCAGCAGTTTAAGGAGGGGGCAGGGCTACACCTTC. Its translation is CASSLRRGQGYTF.